One sample yielded the 26 T cell receptor beta chains listed below, sequenced in a study of cytomegalovirus exposure and HLA in healthy donors. PCR primers comprised 60 Vbeta and 13 Jbeta primers. The table came from immunoSEQ multiplex PCR; TCRdb's copy has only in-frame clones and leaves some out. The sample gives approximately 210,000 clones, about 81% of which show up once; approximately 2% is in the top ten. The sequencing input was PBMCs. The receptors were sampled from a man younger than 35 in good health and CMV-seronegative.

This clone was observed a handful of times. This rearrangement joins TRBV14 to TRBJ1-5; unclear D gene. Per the germline V gene, CDR1 is SGHDN and CDR2 is FVKESK. This CDR3 is 13 amino acids long. Trimming took off 1 base at V and 5 bases at J, with 6 bases between the two ends. The CDR3 reads CASSQGEYQPQHF. The CDR3 coding sequence is TGTGCCAGCAGCCAAGGCGAGTATCAGCCCCAGCATTTT.

This clone came up a few times. The rearrangement links TRBV11-2 to TRBJ1-3; TRBD1 aligns across 9 bases. The CDR3 consists of 15 residues. Germline CDR1 is SGHAT and CDR2 is FQNNGV. The junction had 6 bases not matched to a gene; V was cut back by 3 bases and J by 6 bases. CDR3 sequence (DNA): TGTGCCAGCAGCTTGGGACAGGGATCTCTAAACACCATATATTTT. It translates to CASSLGQGSLNTIYF.

The genes are TRBV7-9 and TRBJ1-2; the match to TRBD1 covers 7 bases. The CDR3 has 14 amino acids. CDR1 and CDR2 from the germline V gene are SEHNR and FQNEAQ (reference sequence). Losses at the gene ends were 4 bases for V and 7 bases for J; bases not matched to a gene: 9. CDR3 sequence: CASSSPDRAGGYTF. For the CDR3, the DNA is TGTGCCAGCAGCTCACCAGACAGGGCTGGTGGCTACACCTTC.

The chain carries TRBV6-5 and TRBJ1-1; 8 nucleotides match TRBD1. The germline gives CDR1 MNHEY, CDR2 SVGAGI. There are 13 residues in the CDR3. With 6 bases clipped from V and 6 bases from J, the junction kept 6 bases outside the gene matches. The CDR3 loop reads CASRGQAEPEAFF. The CDR3 DNA follows: TGTGCCAGCAGGGGACAGGCCGAACCTGAAGCTTTCTTT.

The V and J genes are TRBV5-1 and TRBJ2-1; 8 nucleotides match TRBD2. This CDR3 region has 18 residues. The V and J ends lost 2 bases and 8 bases, in that order; junction bases with no gene match: 18. In germline, CDR1 is SGHRS, CDR2 YFSETQ. CDR3 coding DNA: TGCGCCAGCAGCTTTGGCGGGACTAGTCGTCGGGTTAGTCATGAGCAGTTCTTC. This codes for CASSFGGTSRRVSHEQFF. Combining the CDR3 with reference TRBV5-1 and TRBJ2-1 gives the whole variable domain KAGVTQTPRYLIKTRGQQVTLSCSPISGHRSVSWYQQTPGQGLQFLFEYFSETQRNKGNFPGRFSGRQFSNSRSEMNVSTLELGDSALYLCASSFGGTSRRVSHEQFFGPGTRLTVL.

The CDR3 sequence: CASSLERLAGVEQFF. For the CDR3, the DNA is TGTGCCAGCAGCTTAGAGCGACTAGCGGGAGTGGAGCAGTTCTTC. This rearrangement joins TRBV7-8 to TRBJ2-1; 12 positions agree with TRBD2. This CDR3 spans 15 amino acids. After removal of 1 base from V and 10 bases from J, the junction contained 5 bases not matched to a gene. CDR1 and CDR2 (germline): SGHVS, FQNEAQ.

This clone was counted a single time. The genes are TRBV6-5 and TRBJ1-2; D remains ambiguous. V gave up 6 bases and J gave up 7 bases, with 15 bases separating them. The germline V gene has CDR1 MNHEY and CDR2 SVGAGI. The CDR3 is 13 amino acids. The CDR3 coding sequence is TGTGCCAGCAGGCAAACGGTTCTCTTTGGCTACACCTTC. Residues: CASRQTVLFGYTF.

The chain couples TRBV4-2 to TRBJ2-2; TRBD2 agrees at 9 bases. CDR1 is LGHNA and CDR2 is YNFKEQ in the germline V gene. The CDR3 totals 18 residues. Trimming cost V 0 bases and J 2 bases; bases outside gene matches: 7. CDR3 protein: CASSQDVQAGGNTGELFF. In nucleotides, the CDR3 is TGTGCCAGCAGCCAAGATGTGCAAGCGGGAGGCAACACCGGGGAGCTGTTTTTT.

The rearrangement uses TRBV9 and TRBJ2-5, with TRBD2 identical over 13 bases. The V and J ends lost 4 bases and 4 bases, in that order; junction bases with no gene match: 4. The germline CDR1 and CDR2 sequences are SGDLS and YYNGEE. This CDR3 spans 15 amino acids. CDR3 DNA sequence: TGTGCCAGCAGCATGACTAGCGGGGGGTTAGAGACCCAGTACTTC. It is translated as CASSMTSGGLETQYF.

This chain uses TRBV6-1 with TRBJ2-3, with 8 bases fitting TRBD1. J gave up 1 base and V 6 bases, and 6 bases lay outside the gene matches. CDR1 and CDR2 from the germline V gene are MNHNS and SASEGT. The CDR3 runs to 15 residues. CDR3 in DNA: TGTGCCAGCAGCGGAGACAGGGGTGGCACAGATACGCAGTATTTT. This sequence encodes CASSGDRGGTDTQYF.

The chain combines TRBV4-2 with TRBJ2-4, with 8 bases aligning to TRBD2. Losses at the gene ends were 0 bases for V and 1 base for J; bases not matched to a gene: 2. The CDR3 is 16 amino acids. Germline V gene sequence: CDR1 LGHNA, CDR2 YNFKEQ. DNA for the CDR3: TGTGCCAGCAGCCAAGAGCCGGGGGGGGCCAAAAACATTCAGTACTTC. This gives the protein CASSQEPGGAKNIQYF.

This clone was seen a single time. The rearrangement joins TRBV28 to TRBJ2-7, with 7 bases identical to TRBD1. The V gene's germline CDR1 is MDHEN and CDR2 SYDVKM. The junction had 9 bases not matched to a gene; V was cut back by 7 bases and J by 6 bases. CDR3 length equals 13 residues. The CDR3 loop is CASTTQGSAEQYF. The DNA for the CDR3 is TGTGCCAGCACCACACAGGGGTCTGCCGAGCAGTACTTC.

This clone has just a few counts. The chain joins TRBV25-1 to TRBJ1-4; no definite D call. The CDR3 totals 14 residues. CDR1 and CDR2 from the germline V gene are MGHDK and SYGVNS. Deletions cut 4 bases from V and 4 bases from J, with 10 bases between. The CDR3 sequence is CASSVAGRNEKLFF. As DNA, the CDR3 is TGTGCCAGCAGTGTTGCAGGCCGTAATGAAAAACTGTTTTTT.

In its sample, this clone was seen once. The rearrangement links TRBV28 to TRBJ2-1, with D perhaps TRBD1 (11 bases). This CDR3 contains 22 residues. Germline V gene sequence: CDR1 MDHEN, CDR2 SYDVKM. Trimming took off 5 bases at V and 1 base at J, with 33 bases between the two ends. This chain's CDR3 is CASSAGQGADVGLAVSYNEQFF. CDR3 sequence (DNA): TGTGCCAGCAGTGCAGGACAGGGGGCAGACGTTGGACTAGCGGTTTCCTACAATGAGCAGTTCTTC.

V and J are TRBV29-1 and TRBJ1-2; 11 bases match TRBD1. The V segment lost 6 bases and the J segment 8 bases; nucleotides outside the gene matches: 5. Germline values: CDR1 SQVTM, CDR2 ANQGSEA. The CDR3 runs 12 residues. In DNA, the CDR3 is TGCAGCGTGGTGGACAGGGGGCTCGGCTACACCTTC. It specifies CSVVDRGLGYTF.

The chain joins TRBV27 to TRBJ1-1; D gene ambiguous. CDR3 length equals 14 residues. Trimming removed 6 bases at V and 0 bases at J, with 11 bases between. Germline CDR1 is MNHEY and CDR2 is SMNVEV (reference sequence). The CDR3 bases are TGTGCCAGCAGGGGCGACACCCTGAACACTGAAGCTTTCTTT. Translation gives CASRGDTLNTEAFF.

About this clone itself: Its ends do not fully match the called genes, so a read error is possible. This chain joins TRBV7-7 and TRBJ2-5, with 7 bases identical to TRBD1. Germline V CDR1 and CDR2: SSHAT, FNYEAQ (reference sequence). This CDR3 has 14 amino acids. The CDR3 region is CASSQGDRQETQYF. The CDR3 DNA reads as TGTGCTAGCAGCCAGGGGGACAGACAAGAGACCCAGTACTTC.

The chain has TRBV7-6 and TRBJ1-1; the D is unclear. The germline gives CDR1 SGHVS, CDR2 FNYEAQ. The CDR3 is 17 amino acids. V dropped 2 bases and J dropped 3 bases, with 19 bases sitting between them. CDR3 amino acids: CASSLRAVGVSDTEAFF. The DNA of the CDR3 is TGTGCCAGCAGCTTAAGGGCAGTCGGGGTGTCGGACACTGAAGCTTTCTTT. The full variable domain, with the rest looked up from reference TRBV7-6 and TRBJ1-1, is GAGVSQSPRYKVTKRGQDVALRCDPISGHVSLYWYRQALGQGPEFLTYFNYEAQQDKSGLPNDRFSAERPEGSISTLTIQRTEQRDSAMYRCASSLRAVGVSDTEAFFGQGTRLTVV.

The sample holds a few counts of this clone. The gene calls are TRBV6-4 and TRBJ1-1; D is unclear. The CDR3 has 13 amino acids. The germline V and J ends were trimmed by 6 bases and 7 bases, with 15 bases remaining between them. Germline assignment: CDR1 MRHNA and CDR2 SNTAGT. The DNA for the CDR3 is TGTGCCAGCAGCCCCAGAGGGTTCCGTGAAGCTTTCTTT. Encoded protein: CASSPRGFREAFF.

Comment on this clone: A junction end diverges from the germline sequence, so it may reflect a read error. The sample carries other DNA sequences with the same CDR3. The CDR3, as DNA: TGCGCCAGCAGTCAATACCCAGGGTCGTGGCAGTACTTC. It yields the protein CASSQYPGSWQYF. This chain joins TRBV28 and TRBJ2-7; possibly TRBD1 for D (5 bases). The germline V gene has CDR1 MDHEN and CDR2 SYDVKM. CDR3 length equals 13 residues.

The chain recombines TRBV18 with TRBJ2-7; a weak D match, TRBD1 (5 bases). The CDR3 loop spans 15 amino acids. Trimming pared 3 bases from V and 5 bases from J, leaving 17 bases between. The germline CDR1 and CDR2 sequences are KGHSH and LQKENI. The CDR3 bases are TGTGCCAGCTCACCCCTAGGTAGTCCAGGGAACGAGCAGTACTTC. The encoded protein is CASSPLGSPGNEQYF.

Concerning this clone: Germline is not matched at one junction end, which may reflect a read error. This rearrangement joins TRBV11-2 to TRBJ2-6; tentative D call: TRBD1 (6 bases). The CDR3 is 16 residues long. Germline CDR1 is SGHAT and CDR2 is FQNNGV. In DNA form, the CDR3 reads TGTGCCAGCAGCATAGACAGGCTCTCTGGGGCCAACGTCCTGACTTTC. The encoded protein is CASSIDRLSGANVLTF.

This chain uses TRBV7-2 with TRBJ2-1, with 10 bases fitting TRBD1. The CDR3 contains 15 residues. The V and J ends lost 3 bases and 10 bases, in that order; junction bases with no gene match: 9. CDR1 and CDR2 (germline): SGHTA, FQGNSA. DNA for the CDR3: TGTGCCAGCAGCTTCCAATCGACAGGGGGCTTGGAGCAGTTCTTC. Protein product: CASSFQSTGGLEQFF.

The genes are TRBV6-4 and TRBJ2-1; TRBD2 matches 12 bases. The V and J ends lost 3 bases and 7 bases, in that order; junction bases with no gene match: 1. Germline CDR1 MRHNA, CDR2 SNTAGT. This CDR3 has 14 residues. The CDR3 sequence: CASSELAGGNEQFF. CDR3 sequence (DNA): TGTGCCAGCAGTGAACTAGCGGGAGGAAATGAGCAGTTCTTC.

This clone was seen a few times. This rearrangement joins TRBV11-3 to TRBJ2-1, with D maybe TRBD2 (6 bases). Deletions cut 2 bases from V and 3 bases from J, with 11 bases between. Germline V gene sequence: CDR1 SGHNT, CDR2 YENEEA. This CDR3 contains 15 residues. The CDR3 nucleotides are TGTGCCAGCAGCTTAAGGGGACTCGGCTACAATGAGCAGTTCTTC. Residues: CASSLRGLGYNEQFF. The full variable domain, its missing parts supplied by reference TRBV11-3 and TRBJ2-1, is EAGVVQSPRYKIIEKKQPVAFWCNPISGHNTLYWYLQNLGQGPELLIRYENEEAVDDSQLPKDRFSAERLKGVDSTLKIQPAELGDSAVYLCASSLRGLGYNEQFFGPGTRLTVL.

The gene calls are TRBV28 and TRBJ1-4, with no clear D. The germline gives CDR1 MDHEN, CDR2 SYDVKM. This CDR3 contains 15 residues. Trimming took 5 bases from V and 5 from J, leaving 15 bases between them. The chain's CDR3 is CASSRLAGSNEKLFF. CDR3 bases: TGTGCCAGCAGTCGTCTGGCGGGATCAAATGAAAAACTGTTTTTT.